Listed below are T cell receptor beta chains from one sample, sequenced in a study of cytotoxic CD8 clonotypes in ibrutinib-treated CLL. Clones were sequenced by immunoSEQ multiplex PCR, and TCRdb holds only the in-frame ones, with some missing. The data show approximately 25,000 clones, approximately 71% seen once. Sequences were derived from PBMCs, sampled after 12 months of ibrutinib treatment. These receptors originate from a human donor with chronic lymphocytic leukemia. Both conserved end residues are part of each CDR3. D genes are given only for firm matches. Size tells how often a clone was seen (once, few, many) or the class of an expanded clone, and some rows leave it out.

d_call: TRBD1; v_call: TRBV7-2; j_call: TRBJ1-2; clone_size: few; cdr3_length: 14; cdr3_nt: TGTGCCAGCAGCTGGACAGGGAACCCTGGAGGCTACACCTTC; cdr3_aa: CASSWTGNPGGYTF
d_call: TRBD1; v_call: TRBV2; j_call: TRBJ1-5; clone_size: few; cdr3_length: 15; cdr3_nt: TGTGCCAGCAGTGAACAGGGGGCTTTCAATCAGCCCCAGCATTTT; cdr3_aa: CASSEQGAFNQPQHF
d_call: TRBD2; v_call: TRBV7-3; j_call: TRBJ2-3; clone_size: -; cdr3_length: 19; cdr3_nt: TGTGCCAGCAGCTCAGCAGGACTAGCGGGGGGGCCTGGCACAGATACGCAGTATTTT; cdr3_aa: CASSSAGLAGGPGTDTQYF
d_call: -; v_call: TRBV30; j_call: TRBJ2-7; clone_size: -; cdr3_length: 16; cdr3_nt: TGTGCCTGGAGTGTACGAGTCGGGCAGGGAGGCTACGAGCAGTACTTC; cdr3_aa: CAWSVRVGQGGYEQYF
d_call: TRBD2; v_call: TRBV4-3; j_call: TRBJ2-7; clone_size: few; cdr3_length: 15; cdr3_nt: TGCGCCAGCAGCCTCCGTTGGGGGGGCTCCTACGAGCAGTACTTC; cdr3_aa: CASSLRWGGSYEQYF
d_call: -; v_call: TRBV28; j_call: TRBJ2-7; clone_size: -; cdr3_length: 14; cdr3_nt: TGTGCCAGCAGTTTAGTCCAAAACTCCTACGAGCAGTACTTC; cdr3_aa: CASSLVQNSYEQYF
d_call: -; v_call: TRBV12-1; j_call: TRBJ1-2; clone_size: -; cdr3_length: 18; cdr3_nt: TGTGCCAGCAGCGCCCTTGGGGGACAGCAATCGTCTAACTATGGCTACACCTTC; cdr3_aa: CASSALGGQQSSNYGYTF
d_call: -; v_call: TRBV6-4; j_call: TRBJ2-6; clone_size: -; cdr3_length: 14; cdr3_nt: TGTGCCAGCAGTGAAAGGGCTGGGGCCAACGTCCTGACTTTC; cdr3_aa: CASSERAGANVLTF
d_call: TRBD1; v_call: TRBV27; j_call: TRBJ1-2; clone_size: medium-sized; cdr3_length: 16; cdr3_nt: TGTGCCAGCAGTGCCGGACAGGGTGGGGATTCGCATGGCTACACCTTC; cdr3_aa: CASSAGQGGDSHGYTF
d_call: -; v_call: TRBV28; j_call: TRBJ2-6; clone_size: -; cdr3_length: 19; cdr3_nt: TGTGCCAGCACCACCCTCCACCGCGGCAGTGGGCTTGGGGCCAACGTCCTGACTTTC; cdr3_aa: CASTTLHRGSGLGANVLTF
d_call: TRBD1; v_call: TRBV19; j_call: TRBJ1-1; clone_size: -; cdr3_length: 15; cdr3_nt: TGTGCCAGTAGTGGACGACAGGGGAGGGACACTGAAGCTTTCTTT; cdr3_aa: CASSGRQGRDTEAFF
d_call: -; v_call: TRBV2; j_call: TRBJ2-1; clone_size: -; cdr3_length: 16; cdr3_nt: TGTGCCAGCTCGATGGAAGCGCCCCGGTCCAACAATGAGCAGTTCTTC; cdr3_aa: CASSMEAPRSNNEQFF
d_call: -; v_call: TRBV29-1; j_call: TRBJ1-2; clone_size: few; cdr3_length: 11; cdr3_nt: TGCAGCGTTGGGACGGTGCCCGGCTACACCTTC; cdr3_aa: CSVGTVPGYTF
d_call: -; v_call: TRBV13; j_call: TRBJ1-4; clone_size: -; cdr3_length: 15; cdr3_nt: TGTGCCAGCAGCTTAGGGGGGTCAACTAATGAAAAACTGTTTTTT; cdr3_aa: CASSLGGSTNEKLFF
d_call: TRBD1; v_call: TRBV5-6; j_call: TRBJ2-2; clone_size: -; cdr3_length: 16; cdr3_nt: TGTGCCAGCAGCTTTAGGGGGCGTCTCAACACCGGGGAGCTGTTTTTT; cdr3_aa: CASSFRGRLNTGELFF
d_call: TRBD1; v_call: TRBV5-6; j_call: TRBJ2-7; clone_size: -; cdr3_length: 13; cdr3_nt: TGTGCCAGCAGCCTCCGACAGGGGATCGAGCAGTACTTC; cdr3_aa: CASSLRQGIEQYF
d_call: TRBD1; v_call: TRBV9; j_call: TRBJ2-3; clone_size: -; cdr3_length: 16; cdr3_nt: TGTGCCAGCAGCGTCTCCAGGGGGCTTGTCACAGATACGCAGTATTTT; cdr3_aa: CASSVSRGLVTDTQYF
d_call: -; v_call: TRBV11-2; j_call: TRBJ1-2; clone_size: -; cdr3_length: 13; cdr3_nt: TGTGCCAGCAGCTTAGATTCCAGGGTCGGCTACACCTTC; cdr3_aa: CASSLDSRVGYTF
d_call: -; v_call: TRBV5-1; j_call: TRBJ1-1; clone_size: -; cdr3_length: 13; cdr3_nt: TGCGCCAGCAGCTCTACAGGGTACACTGAAGCTTTCTTT; cdr3_aa: CASSSTGYTEAFF
d_call: TRBD1; v_call: TRBV27; j_call: TRBJ1-1; clone_size: few; cdr3_length: 14; cdr3_nt: TGTGCCAGCAGCCAACCGGACAGGGTGCTCGAAGCTTTCTTT; cdr3_aa: CASSQPDRVLEAFF
d_call: -; v_call: TRBV5-4; j_call: TRBJ1-1; clone_size: -; cdr3_length: 14; cdr3_nt: TGTGCCAGCAGCTTGATAGGAGTGAACACTGAAGCTTTCTTT; cdr3_aa: CASSLIGVNTEAFF
d_call: -; v_call: TRBV21-1; j_call: TRBJ1-2; clone_size: -; cdr3_length: 15; cdr3_nt: TGTGCCAGCAGCTCCGCGACAGGACGGATAAGAGGCTACACCTTC; cdr3_aa: CASSSATGRIRGYTF